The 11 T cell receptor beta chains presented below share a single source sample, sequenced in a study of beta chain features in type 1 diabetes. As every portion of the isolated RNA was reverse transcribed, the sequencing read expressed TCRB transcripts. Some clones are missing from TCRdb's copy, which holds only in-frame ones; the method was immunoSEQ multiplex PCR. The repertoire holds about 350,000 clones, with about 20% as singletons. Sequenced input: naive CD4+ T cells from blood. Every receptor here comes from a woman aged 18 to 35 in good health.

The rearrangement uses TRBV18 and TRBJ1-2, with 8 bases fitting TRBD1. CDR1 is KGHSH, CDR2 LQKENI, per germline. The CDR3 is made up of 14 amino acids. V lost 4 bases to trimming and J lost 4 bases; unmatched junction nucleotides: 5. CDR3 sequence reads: CASSQDRGFYGYTF. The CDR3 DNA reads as TGTGCCAGCTCACAAGACAGGGGCTTCTATGGCTACACCTTC. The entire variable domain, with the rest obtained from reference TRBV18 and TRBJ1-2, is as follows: NAGVMQNPRHLVRRRGQEARLRCSPMKGHSHVYWYRQLPEEGLKFMVYLQKENIIDESGMPKERFSAEFPKEGPSILRIQQVVRGDSAAYFCASSQDRGFYGYTFGSGTRLTVV.

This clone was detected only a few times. The CDR3 DNA follows: TGTGCCACCAGCAGAGATCGGGAGGGCAGCTACGAGCAGTACTTC. It codes for CATSRDREGSYEQYF. V usage is TRBV15 and J usage is TRBJ2-7; 8 nucleotides align to TRBD2. Germline CDR1 reads LNHNV; CDR2 reads YYDKDF (reference sequence). V dropped 0 bases and J dropped 3; count of bases not matched to a gene: 4. The CDR3 is 15 amino acids.

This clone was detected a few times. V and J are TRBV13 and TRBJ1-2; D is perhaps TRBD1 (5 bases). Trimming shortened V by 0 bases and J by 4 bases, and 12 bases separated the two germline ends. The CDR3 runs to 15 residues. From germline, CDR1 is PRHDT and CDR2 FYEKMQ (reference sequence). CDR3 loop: CASSLGRLGLYGYTF. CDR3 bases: TGTGCCAGCAGCTTAGGACGGCTGGGGCTCTATGGCTACACCTTC.

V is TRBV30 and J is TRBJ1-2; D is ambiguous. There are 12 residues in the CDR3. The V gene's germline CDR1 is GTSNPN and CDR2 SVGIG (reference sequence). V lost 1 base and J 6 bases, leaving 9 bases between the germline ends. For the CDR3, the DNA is TGTGCCTGGAGTGGGGCCCCTAATGGCTACACCTTC. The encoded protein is CAWSGAPNGYTF.

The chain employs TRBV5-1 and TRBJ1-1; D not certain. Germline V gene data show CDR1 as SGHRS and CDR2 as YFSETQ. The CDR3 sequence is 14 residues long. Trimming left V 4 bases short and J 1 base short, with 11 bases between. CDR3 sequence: CASSSSSGNTEAFF. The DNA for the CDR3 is TGCGCCAGCAGCAGCTCCTCGGGGAACACTGAAGCTTTCTTT.

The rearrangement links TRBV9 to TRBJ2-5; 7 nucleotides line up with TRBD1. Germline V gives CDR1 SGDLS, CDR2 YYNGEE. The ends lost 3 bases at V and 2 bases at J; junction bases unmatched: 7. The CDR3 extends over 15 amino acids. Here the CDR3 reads CASSARQGWQETQYF. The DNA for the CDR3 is TGTGCCAGCAGCGCGCGACAGGGCTGGCAAGAGACCCAGTACTTC.

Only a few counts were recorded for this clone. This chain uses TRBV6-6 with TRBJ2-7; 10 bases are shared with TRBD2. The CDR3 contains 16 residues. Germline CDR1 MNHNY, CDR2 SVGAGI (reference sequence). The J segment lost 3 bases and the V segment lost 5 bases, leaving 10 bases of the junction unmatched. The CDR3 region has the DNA TGTGCCAGCAGTAAAGGGGGTACTAGCGGGAACTACGAGCAGTACTTC. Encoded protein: CASSKGGTSGNYEQYF.

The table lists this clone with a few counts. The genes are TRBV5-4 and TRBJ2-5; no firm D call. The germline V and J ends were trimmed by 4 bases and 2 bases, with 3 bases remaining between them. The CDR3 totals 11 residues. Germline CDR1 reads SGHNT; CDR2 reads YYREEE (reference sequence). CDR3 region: CASSIQETQYF. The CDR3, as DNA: TGTGCCAGCAGCATACAAGAGACCCAGTACTTC.

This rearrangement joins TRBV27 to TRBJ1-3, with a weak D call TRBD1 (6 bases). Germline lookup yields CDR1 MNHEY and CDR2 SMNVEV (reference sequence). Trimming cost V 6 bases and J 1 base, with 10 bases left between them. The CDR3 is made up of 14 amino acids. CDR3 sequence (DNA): TGTGCCAGCAGGACCACAGGGTCTGGAAACACCATATATTTT. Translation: CASRTTGSGNTIYF.

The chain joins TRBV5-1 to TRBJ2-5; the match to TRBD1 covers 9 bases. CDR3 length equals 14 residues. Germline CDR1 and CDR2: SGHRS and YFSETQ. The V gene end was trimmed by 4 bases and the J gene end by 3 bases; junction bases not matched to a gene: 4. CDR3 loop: CASSHGDREETQYF. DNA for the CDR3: TGCGCCAGCAGCCATGGGGACAGGGAAGAGACCCAGTACTTC.

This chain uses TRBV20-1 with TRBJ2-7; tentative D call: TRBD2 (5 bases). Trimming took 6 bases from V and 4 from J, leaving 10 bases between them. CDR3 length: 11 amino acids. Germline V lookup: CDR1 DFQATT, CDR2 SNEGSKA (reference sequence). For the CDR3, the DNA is TGCAGTGCAACCGGGGTTTACGAGCAGTACTTC. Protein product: CSATGVYEQYF.